The 25 T cell receptor beta chains reported below all come from one sample, sequenced in a study of Graves' ophthalmopathy and Graves' hyperthyroidism. RNA transcripts yielded amplified TCR beta CDR3 regions. Following a first-round RT-PCR that used HTBI primers, a second-round multiplex PCR was carried out. One entry per CDR3 protein, called by TCRdb with MiXCR from the multiplex PCR reads. The sample shows 150,000 or so distinct CDR3 sequences, roughly two fifths of them seen only once. Sequenced input: peripheral blood. The receptors were gathered from a woman aged 40 to 50 with Graves' ophthalmopathy.

This clonotype was counted at least ten times. The chain is built from TRBV5-1 and TRBJ1-1, with 8 nucleotides matching TRBD1. Trimming cost V 0 bases and J 4 bases; bases outside gene matches: 17. There are 19 residues in the CDR3. The germline gives CDR1 SGHRS, CDR2 YFSETQ. The CDR3 is CASSLVGSLAGQGSTEAFF. In DNA form, the CDR3 reads TGCGCCAGCAGCTTGGTCGGGTCACTTGCAGGACAGGGAAGCACTGAAGCTTTCTTT.

This clonotype was seen at least ten times. The rearrangement joins TRBV6-1 to TRBJ1-5, with D possibly being TRBD1 (6 bases). Trimming took 5 bases from V and 2 from J, leaving 19 bases between them. The germline V gene encodes CDR1 MNHNS and CDR2 SASEGT. This CDR3 contains 17 residues. The DNA for the CDR3 is TGTGCCAGCAGTCCAGTGGGGGGGCTAGGAGGCAATCAGCCCCAGCATTTT. It translates to CASSPVGGLGGNQPQHF.

Many counts were recorded for this clonotype. The gene calls are TRBV20-1 and TRBJ2-5, with D uncertain. The germline V gene encodes CDR1 DFQATT and CDR2 SNEGSKA (reference sequence). V lost 4 bases and J lost 3, with 6 bases in between. This CDR3 comprises 11 residues. CDR3 nucleotide sequence: TGCAGTGCTATGCTAAAAGAGACCCAGTACTTC. Amino acids: CSAMLKETQYF.

This clonotype has ten or more counts. The chain combines TRBV12-3 or TRBV12-4 with TRBJ1-1, with D unresolved. The CDR3 covers 13 residues. V was cut by 0 bases and J by 3 bases, with 5 bases left in between. Written as DNA, the CDR3 is TGTGCCAGCAGTTTAGCGATGGACACTGAAGCTTTCTTT. As protein: CASSLAMDTEAFF.

This clonotype was seen repeatedly, ten times or more. The chain is built from TRBV28 and TRBJ2-3; D gene uncertain. The germline V gene has CDR1 MDHEN and CDR2 SYDVKM. V dropped 10 bases and J dropped 0 bases, with 5 bases sitting between them. CDR3 length: 11 amino acids. DNA for the CDR3: TGTGCCACGCAAAGCACAGATACGCAGTATTTT. Protein product: CATQSTDTQYF.

V is TRBV2 and J is TRBJ1-2; D perhaps matches TRBD1 (6 bases). The CDR3 runs 14 residues. V dropped 3 bases and J dropped 6 bases, with 14 bases sitting between them. Per the germline V gene, CDR1 is SNHLY and CDR2 is FYNNEI. The CDR3 sequence is CASSERQEFHGYTF. The CDR3 nucleotides are TGTGCCAGCAGTGAGAGACAGGAATTCCATGGCTACACCTTC.

This clonotype was observed at least ten times. This rearrangement joins TRBV12-3 or TRBV12-4 to TRBJ1-2, with D hard to call. The V end lost 3 bases, the J end lost 4 bases, and 18 bases lay between the germline ends. CDR3 length: 16 amino acids. The CDR3: CASSFSTLEGGYGYTF. CDR3 nucleotide sequence: TGTGCCAGCAGTTTCTCTACCCTCGAGGGCGGCTATGGCTACACCTTC.

This clonotype came up many times. The chain is built from TRBV11-2 and TRBJ2-2; D is unresolved. The CDR3 spans 15 residues. Germline CDR1 SGHAT, CDR2 FQNNGV. The V gene lost 1 base and the J gene lost 2 bases, with 8 bases spanning the gap. The CDR3 loop is CASSLGLINTGELFF. The CDR3, as DNA: TGTGCCAGCAGCTTAGGTCTCATAAACACCGGGGAGCTGTTTTTT.

The rearrangement joins TRBV20-1 to TRBJ1-5; D gene uncertain. The V end was cut by 6 bases, the J end by 9 bases, with 18 bases between. CDR1 DFQATT and CDR2 SNEGSKA come from the germline V gene (reference sequence). The CDR3 is 13 residues long. Here the CDR3 DNA reads TGCAGTGCGGCTGACTCAGGCGGTCTGCCCCAGCATTTT. Translating gives CSAADSGGLPQHF.

This clonotype was picked up many times. The chain recombines TRBV5-1 with TRBJ2-7, with D possibly TRBD2 on 6 matching bases. V lost 0 bases and J 1 base, leaving 14 bases between the germline ends. The germline gives CDR1 SGHRS, CDR2 YFSETQ. This CDR3 is 16 amino acids long. In DNA form, the CDR3 reads TGCGCCAGCAGCTTGGCTGTGACCGGGACTTCCTACGAGCAGTACTTC. Amino acids: CASSLAVTGTSYEQYF.

This clonotype was seen repeatedly, ten times or more. The V and J genes are TRBV11-3 and TRBJ1-1; the match to TRBD1 covers 9 bases. Trimming at V came to 10 bases and at J to 6 bases, leaving 9 bases not matched to a gene. This CDR3 has 13 amino acids. Per the germline V gene, CDR1 is SGHNT and CDR2 is YENEEA. The CDR3 bases are TGTGCCAACCCGACAGGGGGATTCTCTGAAGCTTTCTTT. It encodes CANPTGGFSEAFF.

This clonotype was seen many times. J is TRBJ2-5 and V is TRBV28, with D unresolved. Germline lookup yields CDR1 MDHEN and CDR2 SYDVKM. Trimming took 5 bases from V and 5 from J, leaving 12 bases between them. This CDR3 spans 13 amino acids. The CDR3 region has the DNA TGTGCCAGCAGTCGGACCTTTCTCGAGACCCAGTACTTC. It specifies CASSRTFLETQYF.

The chain is built from TRBV28 and TRBJ2-4, with 7 bases lining up with TRBD1. In germline, CDR1 is MDHEN, CDR2 SYDVKM. This CDR3 comprises 16 residues. V lost 4 bases, J lost 6 bases, and 12 bases stayed unmatched. The CDR3 region has the DNA TGTGCCAGCAGTTCCACACCGACAGGGATTGGAAACATTCAGTACTTC. Protein product: CASSSTPTGIGNIQYF. Together with reference TRBV28 and TRBJ2-4, the CDR3 gives the full variable domain: DVKVTQSSRYLVKRTGEKVFLECVQDMDHENMFWYRQDPGLGLRLIYFSYDVKMKEKGDIPEGYSVSREKKERFSLILESASTNQTSMYLCASSSTPTGIGNIQYFGAGTRLSVL.

In regard to this clonotype: The junction differs from germline at one of its ends, possibly a read error. The V and J genes are TRBV20-1 and TRBJ1-2; no clear D gene. CDR3 size: 8 residues. In germline, CDR1 is DFQATT, CDR2 SNEGSKA (reference sequence). CDR3 amino acids: CSARGLFF. In DNA, the CDR3 is TGCAGTGCTAGGGGTCTCTTCTTC.

This clonotype was recorded at least ten times. V and J are TRBV6-5 and TRBJ1-5; 9 bases match TRBD1. Per the germline V gene, CDR1 is MNHEY and CDR2 is SVGAGI. J gave up 5 bases and V 7 bases, and 9 bases lay outside the gene matches. The CDR3 spans 15 residues. The CDR3: CASTSGQGLYQPQHF. In DNA, the CDR3 is TGTGCCAGCACCTCCGGACAGGGGCTCTATCAGCCCCAGCATTTT.

This clonotype was observed at least ten times. J is TRBJ2-5 and V is TRBV19, with 10 bases aligning to TRBD1. The germline V gene encodes CDR1 LNHDA and CDR2 SQIVND (reference sequence). Trimming at V came to 8 bases and at J to 5 bases, leaving 17 bases not matched to a gene. The CDR3 sequence is 17 residues long. The chain's CDR3 is CASGTGTGEKFVETQYF. In nucleotides, the CDR3 is TGTGCCAGTGGGACCGGGACAGGGGAAAAGTTTGTGGAGACCCAGTACTTC.

The V call is TRBV28, the J call TRBJ2-2; D possibly corresponds to TRBD2 (6 bases). The CDR3 consists of 17 residues. V was pared by 3 bases and J by 3 bases, with 17 bases between. CDR1 and CDR2 from the germline V gene are MDHEN and SYDVKM. Here the CDR3 reads CASSFMVAEMYTGELFF. The CDR3 nucleotides are TGTGCCAGCAGTTTCATGGTAGCGGAGATGTACACCGGGGAGCTGTTTTTT.

J is TRBJ1-1 and V is TRBV29-1, with 8 nucleotides matching TRBD1. J lost 5 bases, V lost 6 bases, and 2 bases had no gene match. CDR3 length: 11 amino acids. Per the germline V gene, CDR1 is SQVTM and CDR2 is ANQGSEA. The DNA of the CDR3 is TGCAGCGTCCGACAGGGGACTGAAGCTTTCTTT. Translating gives CSVRQGTEAFF.

This clonotype has only a few counts. The V and J genes are TRBV12-3 or TRBV12-4 and TRBJ1-1; possible D gene TRBD1, 5 bases. This CDR3 is built from 12 residues. V gave up 4 bases and J gave up 6 bases, with 9 bases separating them. The CDR3 loop is CASSSGGSEAFF. CDR3 sequence (DNA): TGTGCCAGCAGTTCCGGGGGGTCTGAAGCTTTCTTT.

This clonotype was seen ten or more times. This chain uses TRBV15 with TRBJ1-1, with 7 bases aligning to TRBD1. There are 16 residues in the CDR3. Germline V CDR1 and CDR2: LNHNV, YYDKDF (reference sequence). V lost 2 bases to trimming and J lost 6 bases; unmatched junction nucleotides: 12. In nucleotides, the CDR3 is TGTGCCACCAGCAGACCCAACAGGGGCCGCCCCCCTGAAGCTTTCTTT. The encoded protein is CATSRPNRGRPPEAFF. The full variable domain, rest sourced from reference TRBV15 and TRBJ1-1, is DAMVIQNPRYQVTQFGKPVTLSCSQTLNHNVMYWYQQKSSQAPKLLFHYYDKDFNNEADTPDNFQSRRPNTSFCFLDIRSPGLGDTAMYLCATSRPNRGRPPEAFFGQGTRLTVV.

This clonotype was found many times. The CDR3 DNA reads as TGTGCCAGCACCTTGTCGGTTGAGGGTCAAGAGACCCAGTACTTC. Translated, it gives CASTLSVEGQETQYF. This rearrangement joins TRBV6-2 or TRBV6-3 to TRBJ2-5; D is perhaps TRBD2 (5 bases). CDR1 MNHEY and CDR2 SVGEGT come from the germline V gene. V was cut by 7 bases and J by 2 bases, with 17 bases left in between. This CDR3 contains 15 residues.

This clonotype was seen many times. The rearrangement links TRBV12-3 or TRBV12-4 to TRBJ2-1; D may match TRBD1 or TRBD2 (5 bases each). V lost 3 bases, J lost 9 bases, and 15 bases lay in between. The CDR3 has 14 residues. The CDR3 DNA follows: TGTGCCAGCAGTTTTGGGGCGCGGGCGGCTGAGCAGTTCTTC. As protein: CASSFGARAAEQFF.

This clonotype was counted many times. This CDR3 reads CASSQDAGLSRDTIYF. The CDR3, as DNA: TGTGCCAGCAGCCAAGATGCGGGCCTCAGTAGGGACACCATATATTTT. V is TRBV3-1 and J is TRBJ1-3; D remains ambiguous. This CDR3 is 16 amino acids long. V lost 0 bases to trimming and J lost 8 bases, with 17 bases between them. Germline CDR1 LGHDT, CDR2 YNNKEL (reference sequence).

This clonotype was counted many times. The gene calls are TRBV28 and TRBJ2-7; a weak D match, TRBD1 (6 bases). Between the trimmed V and J ends, which lost 6 bases and 3 bases, there was a span of 9 bases. The CDR3 has 12 residues. Germline values: CDR1 MDHEN, CDR2 SYDVKM. CDR3 amino acids: CASRGDIYEQYF. DNA for the CDR3: TGTGCCAGCAGAGGGGACATCTACGAGCAGTACTTC.

The rearrangement links TRBV20-1 to TRBJ2-7; D not certain. This CDR3 is built from 13 residues. Germline V lookup: CDR1 DFQATT, CDR2 SNEGSKA (reference sequence). Trimming stripped 5 bases from V and 5 bases from J, with 16 bases between. As DNA, the CDR3 is TGCAGTGCTCCCTCGCTTGTTCAGGACGAGCAGTACTTC. It codes for CSAPSLVQDEQYF.